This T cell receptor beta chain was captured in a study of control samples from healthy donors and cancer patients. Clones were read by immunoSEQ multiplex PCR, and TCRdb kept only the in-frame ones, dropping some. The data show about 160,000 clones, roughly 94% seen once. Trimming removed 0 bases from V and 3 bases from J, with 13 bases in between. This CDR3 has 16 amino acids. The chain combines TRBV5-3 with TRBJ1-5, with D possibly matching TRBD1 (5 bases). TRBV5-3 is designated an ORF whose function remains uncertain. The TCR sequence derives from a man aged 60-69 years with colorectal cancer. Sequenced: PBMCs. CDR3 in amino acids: CARSLAGRVYNQPQHF. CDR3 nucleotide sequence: TGTGCCAGAAGCTTGGCCGGCAGGGTTTACAATCAGCCCCAGCATTTT.